Presented here are 17 T cell receptor beta chains from one specimen sequenced in a study of control samples from healthy donors and cancer patients. TCRdb's copy holds only in-frame clones and misses some; the assay was immunoSEQ multiplex PCR. The sample shows approximately 37,000 clones, about 90% of them seen only once. Sequencing input: blood. The receptors originated from a woman aged 50 to 65 in good health.

V is TRBV20-1 and J is TRBJ2-2; D might be TRBD2 (5 bases). Germline V gene lookup returns CDR1 DFQATT and CDR2 SNEGSKA (reference sequence). This CDR3 contains 14 residues. V lost 6 bases and J 1 base, leaving 12 bases between the germline ends. The CDR3 protein is CSASKSGNTGELFF. In DNA, the CDR3 is TGCAGTGCCAGTAAAAGCGGGAACACCGGGGAGCTGTTTTTT.

The chain combines TRBV5-4 with TRBJ1-3; 7 bases align to TRBD1. The CDR3 is 14 amino acids. Trimming at V came to 4 bases and at J to 2 bases, leaving 3 bases not matched to a gene. Germline lookup yields CDR1 SGHNT and CDR2 YYREEE (reference sequence). CDR3 nucleotide sequence: TGTGCCAGCAGCCTTGGACAGGCTGGAAACACCATATATTTT. It translates to CASSLGQAGNTIYF. The full variable domain, in which reference TRBV5-4 and TRBJ1-3 provide the parts outside the CDR3, is ETGVTQSPTHLIKTRGQQVTLRCSSQSGHNTVSWYQQALGQGPQFIFQYYREEENGRGNFPPRFSGLQFPNYSSELNVNALELDDSALYLCASSLGQAGNTIYFGEGSWLTVV.

The chain joins TRBV9 to TRBJ2-4, with D perhaps matching TRBD2 (5 bases). The V end lost 3 bases, the J end lost 5 bases, and 12 bases lay between the germline ends. From germline, CDR1 is SGDLS and CDR2 YYNGEE. The CDR3 runs to 14 residues. The CDR3 region is CASSALNGENIQYF. The CDR3 nucleotides are TGTGCCAGCAGCGCCCTTAACGGGGAAAACATTCAGTACTTC.

The rearrangement uses TRBV2 and TRBJ1-5; D ambiguous. V lost 8 bases and J lost 1, with 12 bases in between. Germline V gene sequence: CDR1 SNHLY, CDR2 FYNNEI. This CDR3 region has 14 residues. In DNA form, the CDR3 reads TGTGCCAGCGGCGGGGTCTGGAGCAATCAGCCCCAGCATTTT. Protein sequence: CASGGVWSNQPQHF.

The chain employs TRBV2 and TRBJ1-3; D is possibly TRBD1 (6 bases). CDR1 and CDR2 (germline): SNHLY, FYNNEI. CDR3 length: 14 residues. Trimming cost V 6 bases and J 0 bases, with 9 bases left between them. DNA for the CDR3: TGTGCCAGCAGGGGGGCGAGCTCTGGAAACACCATATATTTT. Translated: CASRGASSGNTIYF.

This clone was detected once. This chain links TRBV5-6 with TRBJ2-2; 7 bases match TRBD1. Germline V gives CDR1 SGHDT, CDR2 YYEEEE. V lost 6 bases, J lost 5 bases, and 13 bases stayed unmatched. The CDR3 consists of 16 residues. Here the CDR3 reads CASTKARGPVTGELFF. In DNA, the CDR3 is TGTGCCAGCACGAAGGCTAGGGGGCCGGTGACCGGGGAGCTGTTTTTT.

This clone occurred once. The chain has TRBV5-1 and TRBJ1-1; D not resolved. The CDR3 sequence is 15 residues long. Germline V gives CDR1 SGHRS, CDR2 YFSETQ. The ends were cut back, 3 bases at V and 2 bases at J, with 14 bases in the middle. The DNA of the CDR3 is TGCGCCAGCAGCTATTTACCAGAAGATAACACTGAAGCTTTCTTT. Translated: CASSYLPEDNTEAFF. The full variable domain, with the rest looked up from reference TRBV5-1 and TRBJ1-1, is KAGVTQTPRYLIKTRGQQVTLSCSPISGHRSVSWYQQTPGQGLQFLFEYFSETQRNKGNFPGRFSGRQFSNSRSEMNVSTLELGDSALYLCASSYLPEDNTEAFFGQGTRLTVV.

In the case of this clone: Within the sample, other DNA sequences also encode this same CDR3. The chain is built from TRBV3-1 (or the pseudogene TRBV3-2) and TRBJ1-1, with D maybe TRBD1 (5 bases). V was trimmed by 4 bases and J by 1 base, leaving 7 bases between them. The germline V gene encodes CDR1 LGHDT and CDR2 YNNKEL (reference sequence). The CDR3 is 13 residues long. CDR3 protein: CASSPRANTEAFF. DNA for the CDR3: TGTGCCAGCAGCCCCAGGGCGAACACTGAAGCTTTCTTT.

The chain recombines TRBV5-5 with TRBJ1-1, with D possibly matching TRBD1 (5 bases). The CDR3 extends over 13 amino acids. Germline V gene sequence: CDR1 SGHKS, CDR2 YYEKEE (reference sequence). Trimming took 4 bases from V and 0 from J, leaving 7 bases between them. CDR3 sequence (DNA): TGTGCCAGCAGCGCGGGGGTGAACACTGAAGCTTTCTTT. Protein sequence: CASSAGVNTEAFF.

The V call is TRBV12-3 or TRBV12-4, the J call TRBJ1-2; the D is unclear. V lost 0 bases and J lost 4, with 6 bases in between. The CDR3 is made up of 13 amino acids. CDR3 DNA: TGTGCCAGCAGTTTAGCCGTATTCTATGGCTACACCTTC. It translates to CASSLAVFYGYTF.

The rearrangement joins TRBV11-3 to TRBJ1-1; 10 bases align to TRBD1. The CDR3 has 16 amino acids. Trimming took 5 bases from V and 4 from J; bases not matched to a gene: 10. The germline gives CDR1 SGHNT, CDR2 YENEEA. CDR3 in DNA: TGTGCCAGCAGCCCTGGACAGGGGGTTGCGGGCACTGAAGCTTTCTTT. Translated, it gives CASSPGQGVAGTEAFF.

The rearrangement joins TRBV5-1 to TRBJ1-6, with D unresolved. The V end was cut by 4 bases, the J end by 1 base, with 21 bases between. Per the germline V gene, CDR1 is SGHRS and CDR2 is YFSETQ. The CDR3 has 19 residues. The chain's CDR3 is CASSPTWVGRESYNSPLHF. In nucleotides, the CDR3 is TGCGCCAGCAGCCCCACATGGGTGGGGAGAGAGTCCTATAATTCACCCCTCCACTTT.

The J gene is TRBJ1-2, the V gene TRBV7-9; D is unresolved. The CDR3 is 14 residues long. Trimming left V 4 bases short and J 6 bases short, with 15 bases between. Germline V lookup: CDR1 SEHNR, CDR2 FQNEAQ (reference sequence). The CDR3 nucleotides are TGTGCCAGCAGCTCCAGAGAAGCTAATGATGGCTACACCTTC. This sequence encodes CASSSREANDGYTF.

This chain's CDR3 is CASSLWTPRGNTIYF. CDR3 in DNA: TGTGCCAGCAGTTTATGGACTCCACGGGGAAACACCATATATTTT. The rearrangement uses TRBV28 and TRBJ1-3; no firm D call. The germline V gene has CDR1 MDHEN and CDR2 SYDVKM. The CDR3 spans 15 residues. The V gene lost 0 bases and the J gene lost 4 bases, with 10 bases spanning the gap.

This clone has only a few counts. The genes are TRBV7-6 and TRBJ2-2; D may be TRBD1 (5 bases). The CDR3 extends over 16 amino acids. CDR1 SGHVS and CDR2 FNYEAQ come from the germline V gene. V was clipped by 3 bases and J by 2 bases, with 13 bases between them. The CDR3 region is CASSFSEQGNTGELFF. CDR3 bases: TGTGCCAGCAGCTTTTCTGAGCAGGGAAACACCGGGGAGCTGTTTTTT. The full variable domain, completed using reference TRBV7-6 and TRBJ2-2, is GAGVSQSPRYKVTKRGQDVALRCDPISGHVSLYWYRQALGQGPEFLTYFNYEAQQDKSGLPNDRFSAERPEGSISTLTIQRTEQRDSAMYRCASSFSEQGNTGELFFGEGSRLTVL.

The chain joins TRBV15 to TRBJ2-3; D not resolved. The ends were cut back, 0 bases at V and 4 bases at J, with 8 bases in the middle. Germline CDR1 LNHNV, CDR2 YYDKDF (reference sequence). This CDR3 has 14 residues. The CDR3 DNA reads TGTGCCACCAGCAGAGATAGGTGGGCAGATACGCAGTATTTT. Translating gives CATSRDRWADTQYF.

The chain carries TRBV4-2 and TRBJ2-6, with 7 nucleotides matching TRBD1. V lost 0 bases, J lost 0 bases, and 8 bases stayed unmatched. This CDR3 comprises 19 residues. Germline V gene lookup returns CDR1 LGHNA and CDR2 YNFKEQ. This CDR3 is CASSQDPETGSSGANVLTF. CDR3 nucleotides: TGTGCCAGCAGCCAAGATCCCGAGACAGGGAGCTCTGGGGCCAACGTCCTGACTTTC.